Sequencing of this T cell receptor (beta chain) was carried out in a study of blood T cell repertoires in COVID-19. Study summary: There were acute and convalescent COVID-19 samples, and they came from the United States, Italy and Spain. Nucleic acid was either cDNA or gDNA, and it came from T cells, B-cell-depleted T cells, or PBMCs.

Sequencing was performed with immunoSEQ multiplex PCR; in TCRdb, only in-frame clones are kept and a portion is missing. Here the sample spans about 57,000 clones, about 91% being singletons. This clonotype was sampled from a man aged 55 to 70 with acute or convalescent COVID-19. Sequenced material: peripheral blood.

Here the CDR3 reads CASSYAGGRGTEAFF. The CDR3 bases are TGTGCCAGCAGTTATGCTGGGGGCCGGGGCACTGAAGCTTTCTTT. The chain couples TRBV3-1 (or the pseudogene TRBV3-2) to TRBJ1-1, with D perhaps matching TRBD1 (6 bases). In germline, CDR1 is LGHDT, CDR2 YNNKEL (reference sequence). The CDR3 has 15 amino acids. Trimming removed 6 bases at V and 4 bases at J, with 18 bases between.